This TCR beta chain was documented in a study of CD8+CD57+ T cells in acquired aplastic anemia (dated by TCRdb to about 2018). Describing the broader study: On average, sorted CD4+ and CD8+ cells yielded approximately 3 ug of extracted DNA, with a range of about 0.19 to 30 ug. CD8+CD57+ expansion was defined as frequency above the mean frequency observed in healthy subjects. General conclusions and limits of the study: Nearly 30 CD8+ CDR3 sequences were found in both patients and controls but appeared to be highly expressed in patients and within the immunodominant clones of the patients. CD8+ Simpson's diversity did not differ significantly between patients and healthy controls (P=0.060).

Genomic DNA served as template for TCR beta VDJ combination and CDR3 sequence profiling. An Illumina HiSeq 2000 was the platform used for TCR repertoire sequencing. On the study's bioinformatics: TRBV/TRBJ rearrangement plots, CDR3 size and DJ length profiles, and Simpson's diversity index were used to evaluate the repertoires. The immunodominant clone was defined as the most abundant DNA sequence in deep sequencing data. CDR3 amino acid sequences were screened for sharing across subjects and compared with published repertoires and the VDJdb database. In-frame beta chains were kept once TCRdb had trimmed the public reads at Q25 with fastp and called clones with MiXCR. Each CDR3 protein appears once, grouped with its most common genes and DNA. What appears here as the V and J calls and clone size reflects TCRdb's work, not the paper's. For this sample the table gives 450,000 to 600,000 distinct CDR3 sequences, of which approximately 32% were detected only once. The biggest ten clones account for around 0.82% of the sample.

Flow cytometry had shown CD8+CD57+ cell expansion in the patients selected for sequencing. Every patient had severe acquired aplastic anemia, diagnosed using the International Study of Aplastic Anemia and Agranulocytosis and Camitta criteria. At the time blood was sampled, none of the patients had received any therapy. TCR repertoires of sorted CD4+ and CD8+ blood T cells from severe aplastic anemia patients and healthy subjects were deep-sequenced in the study. Patients were enrolled in the USA under clinicaltrials.gov protocols 00001620, 01623167, 00001397, 00071045, 00081523 and 00961064. Ficoll-Paque density gradient centrifugation was used to isolate peripheral blood mononuclear cells. CD4+ and CD8+ T cells were sorted by FACS or magnetic beads before DNA extraction. The CDR3 runs 14 amino acids, cysteine and phenylalanine included. Only the CDR3 DNA stays, 42 bases, in frame from base 1. Compared with germline, V lacks 5 bases and J lacks 4 bases; bases without a gene match: 6. Based on the germline V gene (reference sequence), the CDR1 and CDR2 sequences are MNHEY and SMNVEV.

This clonotype was detected only a few times. Which antigen it targets is not known. No base-level quality is on record; no much larger clone is a single base apart. This receptor was identified in a human donor with aplastic anemia. The sequencing sample was made of sorted CD4+, CD8+, or CD8+CD57+ T cells (not recorded which) from PBMCs. The receptor chain draws on TRBV27 and TRBJ1-2; TRBD1 agrees with 8 junctional bases. The CDR3 region has the sequence CASSRQGSFYGYTF. In nucleotide form, the sequence is TGTGCCAGCAGTAGACAGGGGTCTTTCTATGGCTACACCTTC.